This T cell receptor (beta chain) was observed in a study of blood T cell repertoires in COVID-19. Study background: The samples span acute and convalescent COVID-19 from the United States, Italy and Spain. In each case, the material was cDNA or gDNA derived from T cells, B-cell-depleted T cells, or PBMCs.

Sequenced by immunoSEQ multiplex PCR; TCRdb stores in-frame clones only, minus some. Here the sample spans 250,000 to 350,000 clones, approximately 86% being singletons. The clonotype originates from a woman between 70 and 85 years old with COVID-19, enrolled during active disease. The sequenced material came from peripheral blood.

The CDR3 spells CASSSQGSNQPQHF. The CDR3 DNA is TGTGCCAGCAGCTCGCAGGGCAGCAATCAGCCCCAGCATTTT. The rearrangement uses TRBV11-2 and TRBJ1-5; D might be TRBD1 (5 bases). Trimming removed 4 bases at V and 1 base at J, with 8 bases between. CDR3 size: 14 residues. Germline CDR1 and CDR2: SGHAT and FQNNGV.